Detailed here is one TCR beta chain. The clone's antigen remains unknown. No much larger clone exists at a distance of one base, and base qualities are not known. Including cysteine and phenylalanine, the CDR3 has 15 amino acids. The sequence is cut down to CDR3 DNA, 45 bases in frame from base 1. CDR1 and CDR2 are drawn from the germline V gene: MNHEY, SVGAGI. V loses 0 bases, J loses 5 bases, and the germline ends lie 13 bases apart. Receptor amplification or capture employed the immunoSEQ multiplex PCR assay. For the multiplex PCR, a mixture combining 60 forward primers for TCR Vbeta segments and 13 reverse primers for TCR Jbeta segments was used. Amplification of the CDR3 region of rearranged TCR beta genes was performed with a multiplex PCR assay on genomic DNA. The Illumina HiSeq System was used to sequence the amplified TCR beta libraries as 87-base-pair reads. As for the authors' bioinformatics: In a later analysis, about 80 million unique TCR beta chains were counted across the roughly 700 repertoires, and approximately 11 million of these chains were shared by at least two donors. To remove PCR and sequencing errors, raw reads were error-corrected and collapsed into unique sequences using a nearest-neighbor algorithm that merged closely related sequences. To assign V, D and J gene segments, CDR3 sequences were aligned to IMGT reference sequences. For a sequence to be retained, a match of at least six nucleotides was required to both a V gene segment and a J gene segment. Rearrangements were called productive when the CDR3 lacked stop codons and stayed in frame with V and J; all others were non-productive. CDR3 was defined according to IMGT convention as the region running from the second conserved V-encoded cysteine to the conserved J-encoded phenylalanine. The earlier analysis of a few hundred of the donors excluded sequences that lacked an unambiguous match to a single V gene segment. An earlier analysis of fewer than 650 of the donors classified V segments as functional when productive rearrangements were above 56.7% and as segregating when the standard deviation between donors was above 5%. A statistical classification framework was built for diagnosing cytomegalovirus status from the catalog of TCR beta chain sequences. In a later analysis, V and J genes were assigned by comparing TCR nucleotide sequences against IMGT/GENE-DB human TR gene sequences. The TCRdist pipeline was used in a later analysis to assign CDR3 sequences and most-parsimonious VDJ recombination scenarios. In a later analysis, each TCR beta chain was defined by its CDR3 amino acid sequence together with its V-gene family, and reads lacking a unique V-gene family were excluded. A later analysis removed 450 to 600 highly shared, low-generation-probability nucleotide sequences to deal with suspected cross-contamination and a sequencing artifact. In a later analysis, a clonal expansion index was calculated for each public chain from normalized within-repertoire ranks of inferred template counts. Generation probabilities in a later analysis came from a VDJ recombination model fitted to out-of-frame rearrangements, and those results were checked against IGoR. A later analysis scored TCR-TCR, TCR-HLA and TCR-CMV co-occurrence with hypergeometric tests, applying a repertoire-size bias correction to TCR pairs. In a later analysis, false discovery rates were estimated by permuting HLA or CMV assignments 20 times. In a later analysis, co-occurring TCRs were grouped using DBSCAN, and TCRdist sequence similarity was added for clustering within HLA-allele-positive subsets. Repertoires with fewer than 30,000 or more than 120,000 public chains were left out of co-occurrence clustering, as were about five repertoires with anomalous nucleotide sharing. This immuneACCESS table, as held by TCRdb, lists in-frame sequences with V and J called but not all clones. Of the missing ones, under half trace to an unresolved V gene in checked studies; the others have no known cause. V and J calls plus clone size are reproduced from that table; the DNA served to infer D and trimming. The sample records under 150,000 clones, around three quarters of which are singletons. The ten largest clones capture approximately 1.7% of the sample.

The cohort consisted of fewer than 700 healthy bone marrow donors. All cohort members were sampled while nominally healthy, although unrecorded immune exposures were likely present. The donor was CMV seronegative and belonged to the group of around 400 seronegative cohort members. Each donor provided a peripheral blood sample, and peripheral blood mononuclear cells were used for TCR beta sequencing. The Qiagen DNeasy Blood Extraction Kit was used to extract genomic DNA from the blood cell samples. The source of the sample is a study of cytomegalovirus exposure and HLA in healthy donors listed by TCRdb under 2017. About the study as a whole: An earlier analysis of roughly 610 of the donors reported about 280 Gb of sequence data and 95 million to 120 million unique TCR beta sequences obtained from 150 million to 200 million T cells. About 300 gigabases of sequencing data and about 92 million unique TCR sequences made up an early release that covered 500 to 650 HLA-typed donors. The genetic ancestry cluster associated with self-reported Caucasian donors included about four fifths of the roughly 380 genotyped donors. The study aimed to test whether cataloging public T cell receptors could reveal signatures of past pathogen exposure. Using immunosequencing, the study profiled T cell repertoires from about 620 subjects and related those repertoires to cytomegalovirus serostatus. Besides the first cohort of approximately 670 subjects, a separate validation cohort made up of some 110 different subjects was used. To predict cytomegalovirus infection status, the study brought together high-throughput TCR immunosequencing, statistical association of individual TCRs with disease status, and machine learning. A later analysis re-examined previously published TCR beta repertoires from several hundred donors and added high-resolution HLA genotyping to investigate patterns of TCR occurrence. Rather than using new phenotypic data, the later analysis identified candidate immune exposures from TCR beta sequences and from how often those sequences occurred across donors. An earlier analysis of some 500 of the donors used high-throughput TCR beta sequencing to judge whether each TCR beta V gene segment behaved as functional or pseudogenic. Donor age, sex, ethnicity and CMV serostatus were compiled alongside the repertoire data. In a later genetic analysis, genome-wide SNP genotypes for about three fifths of the 666 donors were used, and that subset was treated as a discovery cohort. Every discovery cohort repertoire had been produced on one sequencing platform. Both class I and class II loci were covered by HLA typing, at four-digit resolution. The number of typed donors differed by locus: about 620-630 for A, B, C, DRB1 and DQB1; approximately 520 for DQA1; some 610 for DPA1; and approximately 450 for DPB1. Four or five DR-DQ haplotypes were treated as single units for association and clustering because of strong linkage in the cohort. On average, approximately 250,000 unique TCR beta nucleotide sequences were sequenced per donor among 398 genotyped donors of the cohort, with about 17% of those sequences being non-productive.

General study outcomes and caveats: A later analysis found that HLA-associated TCR beta chains were more clonally expanded and had lower generation probabilities than equally common non-associated chains. A later analysis reported that several top co-occurrence clusters appeared linked to parvovirus B19, influenza, CMV and Epstein-Barr virus. According to a later genetic analysis, donors in an Asian-associated ancestry cluster had fewer N-insertions in productive TCRs than the approximately 690-donor mean. A later analysis found that most CMV-associated TCR beta chains appeared HLA-restricted, with HLA associations seemingly driven largely by CMV exposure. A later analysis associated some 17,000 TCR beta sequences with specific HLA alleles at a false discovery rate of 0.05. In a later analysis, TCR association rates were found to vary across HLA loci, with the most associated TCRs seen for DRB1 alleles and the fewest for HLA-C alleles. This cohort had only TCR beta chains sequenced, and the lack of alpha or paired-chain data limited which features could be detected. It was suggested by the authors that the approach could potentially be generalized to other disease states and immunological phenotypes. An association between a missense DCLRE1C variant and V-gene and J-gene trimming of TCR beta chains was found in a later genetic analysis and replicated in an independent cohort. CMV serostatus was the only immune exposure information available for the cohort. The study listed 150 to 200 TCR beta chains as associated with cytomegalovirus. Broadly in line with IMGT annotations, most TCR beta V segments showed up in productive rearrangements about 87% or about 30% of the time in an earlier analysis of 587 of the donors. Because HLA typing was missing for some donors at each locus, association tests included only the typed subset. When HLA alleles, especially DR and DQ, strongly co-occurred, attributing TCR associations to individual alleles was difficult. Linkage disequilibrium might explain the correlated functional status among segregating V segments, but an unknown experimental factor could not be ruled out. While some public TCRs were present in many individuals, most TCR sequences turned up only very rarely across donors. A few of the identified cytomegalovirus-associated TCR beta chains were confirmed in vitro to be specific for cytomegalovirus antigens. Roughly uniform sequencing depth across donors was assumed in presence/absence analyses, although this assumption may not hold. Because counts were too low, approximately 15 rarely observed V segments, including chromosome 9 orphons, were excluded from the earlier analysis of 500 to 700 of the donors. Cytomegalovirus status was reported to be diagnosed by the classifier with high specificity and sensitivity in both the original and validation cohorts. Because the 87-base-pair reads could not distinguish some IMGT-functional V segments, including TRBV6-2 and TRBV6-3, those segments were excluded. A further reported finding was that TCR beta sequences accurately predicted the HLA-A and HLA-B alleles for most subjects in the first cohort. A group of highly shared sequence variants was considered likely to be a technical artifact of the sequencing pipeline.

Rearrangement joined TRBV6-5 to TRBJ1-1; perhaps TRBD1 is the D gene, with 5 bases matching. Specimen: PBMCs. The sequence came from a woman in her forties or fifties in good health and CMV-seronegative. The nucleotides read TGTGCCAGCAGTTACTCGGGTCAGGGAAGTACTGAAGCTTTCTTT. This translates into CASSYSGQGSTEAFF.